These T cell receptor beta chains were read from a single sample in a study of CD4 T cells in relation to SARS-CoV-2 and coronaviruses. Assay used: immunoSEQ multiplex PCR; TCRdb lists only in-frame clones, some missing. The sample lists approximately 24,000 clones; roughly four fifths were seen once. No cognate antigen is known for these TCRs. Material: CD4+ T cells from PBMCs, cultured in vitro. Receptors originate from a human donor in good health. CDR3s include the opening cysteine and the closing phenylalanine or tryptophan. The order of the fields is J gene, clone size, D gene, V gene, CDR3 DNA, CDR3 protein. D genes are given only for firm matches. Expanded clones are given a class, and other clones once, few, many or no size at all.

TRBJ2-3,NA,NA,TRBV5-5,TGTGCCAGCAGCCCGCCCCTTTCTAGCACAGATACGCAGTATTTT,CASSPPLSSTDTQYF
TRBJ2-7,NA,TRBD2,TRBV5-1,TGCGCCAGCAGCTTGGATCCTAGCGGGTTCTCCTACGAGCAGTACTTC,CASSLDPSGFSYEQYF
TRBJ2-7,NA,NA,TRBV4-1,TGCGCCAGCAGCCAAGGCCCACGGACTATAAGCTTC,CASSQGPRTISF
TRBJ1-1,few,NA,TRBV5-1,TGCGCCAGCAGCACCACGGACGTTGGTGAAGCTTTCTTT,CASSTTDVGEAFF
TRBJ2-2,NA,NA,TRBV13,TGTGCCAGCAGCTTTCAGGACGGCCCGGAGCTGTTTTTT,CASSFQDGPELFF
TRBJ1-1,NA,NA,TRBV10-2,TGCGCCAGCAGTGAGCAGGCCCAGTTGAGCACTGAAGCTTTCTTT,CASSEQAQLSTEAFF
TRBJ2-3,NA,TRBD2,TRBV10-2,TGCGCCAGCAGTGAGTTCACTAGCGGGGGAACAGATACGCAGTATTTT,CASSEFTSGGTDTQYF
TRBJ2-2,few,NA,TRBV18,TGTGCCAGCTCTAGGGGAAACACCGGGGAGCTGTTTTTT,CASSRGNTGELFF
TRBJ2-2,NA,TRBD2,TRBV7-7,TGTGCTAGCAGCTCCGCTAGCGGGCCGAACACCGGGGAGCTGTTTTTT,CASSSASGPNTGELFF
TRBJ1-5,few,NA,TRBV3-1/TRBV3-2,TGTGCCAGCAGCCCTGGGCGCAATCAGCCCCAGCATTTT,CASSPGRNQPQHF
TRBJ2-5,once,TRBD2,TRBV2,TGTGCCAGCAGTGTCATAGCGGGGGGGCCCCAAGAGACCCAGTACTTC,CASSVIAGGPQETQYF
TRBJ2-7,NA,NA,TRBV5-1,TGCGCCAGCAGCTTGACGCAGGGAGCCTCCTACGAGCAGTACTTC,CASSLTQGASYEQYF
TRBJ1-1,NA,NA,TRBV5-1,TGCGCCAGCAGCTTGGCCTTGGGGAACACTGAAGCTTTCTTT,CASSLALGNTEAFF
TRBJ1-2,once,TRBD1,TRBV4-2,TGTGCCAGCAGCCAAGGGCAGGGGGCGCGAATAATTAACGGCTACACCTTC,CASSQGQGARIINGYTF
TRBJ2-5,few,NA,TRBV7-9,TGTGCCAGCAGGGATAACAGGGCCCGGGAGACCCAGTACTTC,CASRDNRARETQYF
TRBJ2-2,NA,NA,TRBV7-8,TGTGCCAGCAGCTTAGTTAGCGTACACACCGGGGAGCTGTTTTTT,CASSLVSVHTGELFF
TRBJ2-5,NA,NA,TRBV6-2/TRBV6-3,TGTGCCAGCAGCCAGACAGAAAAGGGGCTCCAAGAGACCCAGTACTTC,CASSQTEKGLQETQYF
TRBJ2-3,NA,NA,TRBV30,TGTGCCTGGACAGGTAGCACAGATACGCAGTATTTT,CAWTGSTDTQYF
TRBJ2-2,NA,NA,TRBV3-1/TRBV3-2,TGTGCCAGCAGCCTATCGACCCGAGGATGGACCGGGGAGCTGTTTTTT,CASSLSTRGWTGELFF
TRBJ2-2,few,TRBD2,TRBV7-6,TGTGCCAGCAGCCCGGGACTAGCGGGATCGAAGGGTACCGGGGAGCTGTTTTTT,CASSPGLAGSKGTGELFF
TRBJ2-1,NA,TRBD2,TRBV12-3/TRBV12-4,TGTGCCGCCGGGACTAGCGGGAGGGCCGAATTCTTC,CAAGTSGRAEFF
TRBJ2-1,NA,TRBD2,TRBV4-3,TGCGCCAGCAGCCAAGCCCTAGCGGTTTCCTACAATGAGCAGTTCTTC,CASSQALAVSYNEQFF
TRBJ2-3,NA,NA,TRBV18,TGTGCCAGCTCACCAAACGACAGAGTCACAGATACGCAGTATTTT,CASSPNDRVTDTQYF
TRBJ1-2,NA,NA,TRBV3-1/TRBV3-2,TGTGCCAGCAGCCAAGGGCAGGTGGGGCGAGATGGCTACACCTTC,CASSQGQVGRDGYTF